This T cell receptor beta chain was documented in a study of T cells in narcolepsy. The overall study: Healthy controls were enrolled alongside patients with narcolepsy type 1 or type 2.

As regards this clone: Its antigen is undetermined.

TCRdb's table, derived via immunoSEQ multiplex PCR, lists solely in-frame clones and lacks some. Of some 30,000 clones listed, over 75% are singletons. CDR1 is SGHVS, CDR2 FQNEAQ, per germline. V dropped 5 bases and J dropped 0; count of bases not matched to a gene: 16. The CDR3 is made up of 20 amino acids. General study findings and limits: Comparing one patient's CSF and blood CD4+ clonotypes highlighted HCRT- and TRIB2-specific autoreactive clonotypes. Healthy controls reportedly lacked the autoreactive clonotypes serially found in patients' blood.

Source material: memory (CD45RA-) CD4+ T cells from blood. This receptor was taken from a human donor in good health. The chain joins TRBV7-8 to TRBJ1-5; 10 bases map to TRBD1. For the CDR3, the DNA is TGTGCCAGCAGCCGAACGCGACAGGGGGCGGAACGAAATAGCAATCAGCCCCAGCATTTT. It encodes CASSRTRQGAERNSNQPQHF.